The rows below give T cell receptor beta chains drawn from one sample of a study of Graves' ophthalmopathy and Graves' hyperthyroidism. TCRdb independently ran MiXCR on the multiplex PCR reads; one entry per CDR3 protein. The sample has hundreds of thousands of distinct CDR3 sequences; roughly 14% are singletons. Source material: blood. The receptors originated from a woman in her 30s with Graves' ophthalmopathy. Each CDR3 is given with its conserved first and last residue. A D gene is named only where the DNA matches it firmly. Rows give clone size only sometimes, using once, few, many, or a class for an expanded clone.

abundance	j_gene	v_gene	d_gene	CDR3aa	CDR3nt
many	TRBJ1-1	TRBV6-1	.	CASSEERTFFMNTEAFF	TGTGCCAGCAGTGAAGAGAGGACATTTTTCATGAACACTGAAGCTTTCTTT
few	TRBJ2-1	TRBV7-3	TRBD2	CASSLGTSGRNEQFF	TGTGCCAGCAGCCTAGGGACTAGCGGGAGAAATGAGCAGTTCTTC
many	TRBJ1-1	TRBV11-1	TRBD1	CASSLRSGGVGNTEAFF	TGTGCCAGCAGTTTGCGTTCAGGGGGCGTAGGGAATACTGAAGCTTTCTTT
many	TRBJ1-6	TRBV5-1	.	CASSSGRLNSPLHF	TGCGCCAGCAGCTCGGGACGGCTGAATTCACCCCTCCACTTT
many	TRBJ2-5	TRBV12-3/TRBV12-4	TRBD2	CASSSLFSGGAEETQYF	TGTGCCAGCAGTTCCCTCTTCAGCGGGGGGGCGGAAGAGACCCAGTACTTC
many	TRBJ2-7	TRBV9	TRBD1	CASSGGTVGHYEQYF	TGTGCCAGCAGCGGGGGGACAGTGGGGCACTACGAGCAGTACTTC
.	TRBJ1-1	TRBV6-1	TRBD1	CASRGQGWTEAFF	TGTGCCAGCAGAGGACAGGGTTGGACTGAAGCTTTCTTT
many	TRBJ2-7	TRBV12-3/TRBV12-4	.	CASSLAPNSYEQYF	TGTGCCAGCAGTTTAGCGCCAAACTCCTACGAGCAGTACTTC
.	TRBJ1-6	TRBV30	TRBD1	CAWSVPGQDNSPLHF	TGTGCCTGGAGTGTACCGGGACAGGATAATTCACCCCTCCACTTT
many	TRBJ2-2	TRBV30	.	CAWGRSPGELFF	TGTGCCTGGGGAAGGTCTCCCGGGGAGCTGTTTTTT
few	TRBJ1-5	TRBV20-1	.	CSAKTGGEDSQPQHF	TGCAGTGCAAAAACTGGGGGCGAAGATAGTCAGCCCCAGCATTTT
many	TRBJ1-2	TRBV6-1	TRBD1	CASIGQGVFYGYTF	TGTGCCAGCATCGGACAGGGGGTGTTCTATGGCTACACCTTC
few	TRBJ2-4	TRBV4-1	TRBD1	CASSPSFLGQGAKNIQYF	TGCGCCAGCAGCCCGAGTTTCTTAGGACAGGGGGCCAAAAACATTCAGTACTTC
many	TRBJ2-7	TRBV6-1	.	CASLREVGYEQYF	TGTGCCAGCCTCAGGGAAGTTGGATACGAGCAGTACTTC
many	TRBJ2-2	TRBV30	.	CAWSSPGELFF	TGTGCCTGGAGTTCCCCCGGGGAGCTGTTTTTT
many	TRBJ1-2	TRBV12-3/TRBV12-4	.	CASSLRRGLGYTF	TGTGCCAGCAGTTTAAGGAGGGGCCTTGGCTACACCTTC
.	TRBJ1-6	TRBV4-1	.	CASSQDPTRRYNSPLHF	TGCGCCAGCAGCCAAGATCCGACTCGACGGTATAATTCACCCCTCCACTTT
many	TRBJ2-2	TRBV5-1	.	CASSLDNTGELFF	TGCGCCAGCAGCTTGGACAACACCGGGGAGCTGTTTTTT
few	TRBJ1-1	TRBV11-2	.	CASGLVAGTEAFF	TGTGCCAGCGGCTTAGTAGCAGGGACTGAAGCTTTCTTT
many	TRBJ2-2	TRBV12-3/TRBV12-4	TRBD1	CASRTGTVTTGELFF	TGTGCCAGCAGGACCGGGACAGTGACCACCGGGGAGCTGTTTTTT
.	TRBJ2-5	TRBV28	TRBD2	CASSLPSSGASETQYF	TGTGCCAGCAGTTTGCCCTCTAGCGGGGCCTCAGAGACCCAGTACTTC
.	TRBJ1-1	TRBV6-2/TRBV6-3	TRBD1	CASSFPQDRAAFF	TGTGCCAGCAGTTTCCCCCAGGACAGGGCAGCTTTCTTT
few	TRBJ1-1	TRBV5-1	.	CASTVQGNTEAFF	TGCGCCAGCACCGTACAGGGGAACACTGAAGCTTTCTTT
many	TRBJ2-2	TRBV6-1	.	CASSDRGPNTGELFF	TGTGCCAGCAGTGACAGGGGTCCGAACACCGGGGAGCTGTTTTTT
few	TRBJ2-5	TRBV6-5	TRBD2	CASSLAGDGYQETQYF	TGTGCCAGCAGCTTAGCGGGAGACGGATACCAAGAGACCCAGTACTTC
.	TRBJ1-2	TRBV28	.	CASSSYTMGYTF	TGTGCCAGCAGTTCCTATACTATGGGCTACACCTTC
many	TRBJ1-2	TRBV12-5	.	CASGLVGTGYGYTF	TGTGCTAGTGGTTTGGTCGGGACTGGCTATGGCTACACCTTC
.	TRBJ1-1	TRBV9	TRBD1	CASSVEGGTEAVF	TGTGCCAGCAGCGTAGAAGGGGGCACTGAAGCTGTCTTT
many	TRBJ2-7	TRBV6-1	.	CASSHYRDHSYEQYF	TGTGCCAGCAGTCATTACCGGGATCATTCCTACGAGCAGTACTTC
.	TRBJ1-1	TRBV12-3/TRBV12-4	.	CASSLYRGVFAEAFF	TGTGCCAGCAGTTTATATAGAGGGGTATTTGCTGAAGCTTTCTTT
many	TRBJ1-1	TRBV6-5	.	CASTLGQTEAFF	TGTGCCAGCACCCTAGGGCAGACTGAAGCTTTCTTT
.	TRBJ2-5	TRBV4-1	TRBD2	CASRQSPGTSGGPLQETQYF	TGCGCCAGCAGGCAATCCCCCGGGACTAGCGGGGGCCCCCTCCAAGAGACCCAGTACTTC
many	TRBJ1-2	TRBV5-1	TRBD1	CASSLGDRQNYGYTF	TGCGCCAGCAGCTTAGGGGACAGGCAGAACTATGGCTACACCTTC
many	TRBJ1-1	TRBV5-1	.	CASTLGPTGLAEAFF	TGCGCCAGCACCCTTGGCCCGACAGGCCTGGCTGAAGCTTTCTTT
.	TRBJ2-1	TRBV9	TRBD2	CASSADSGGLLDEQFF	TGTGCCAGCAGCGCGGATAGCGGGGGGCTTTTGGATGAGCAGTTCTTC
many	TRBJ1-6	TRBV7-2	.	CASSLRDSRNSPLHF	TGTGCCAGCAGCTTACGGGACTCACGAAATTCACCCCTCCACTTT
many	TRBJ2-7	TRBV4-2	TRBD2	CASSQDLGSGRREQYF	TGTGCCAGCAGCCAAGATTTGGGTAGCGGGAGGAGAGAGCAGTACTTC
many	TRBJ1-1	TRBV7-2	TRBD1	CASSRDSEAFF	TGTGCCAGCAGCCGGGACAGTGAAGCTTTCTTT
many	TRBJ2-7	TRBV4-2	TRBD2	CASSQDVLAVREQYF	TGTGCCAGCAGCCAAGATGTCCTAGCGGTCCGCGAGCAGTACTTC
many	TRBJ2-7	TRBV6-1	TRBD1	CASSPGQVYEQYF	TGTGCCAGCTCACCAGGACAGGTCTACGAGCAGTACTTC
.	TRBJ1-1	TRBV11-2	TRBD1	CASWGGRGLGEAFF	TGTGCCAGCTGGGGCGGCAGGGGGCTGGGTGAAGCTTTCTTT
many	TRBJ2-7	TRBV2	TRBD2	CASRAGTSVSYEQYF	TGTGCCAGCCGCGCCGGGACTAGCGTTTCCTACGAGCAGTACTTC
few	TRBJ2-2	TRBV5-1	.	CASSLRNRAENTGELFF	TGCGCCAGCAGCTTAAGAAACAGGGCCGAGAACACCGGGGAGCTGTTTTTT
many	TRBJ1-2	TRBV29-1	.	CSVAGLLNTNYGYTF	TGCAGCGTTGCTGGACTCCTTAATACTAACTATGGCTACACCTTC
many	TRBJ1-3	TRBV6-5	.	CASNQVGNTIYF	TGTGCCAGCAATCAGGTTGGAAACACCATATATTTT
many	TRBJ1-1	TRBV19	.	CASSTRVGPGDTEAFF	TGTGCCAGTAGTACCCGAGTTGGCCCGGGGGATACTGAAGCTTTCTTT
few	TRBJ1-1	TRBV5-6	TRBD1	CASRGTGGDTEAFF	TGTGCCAGCCGGGGGACAGGGGGAGACACTGAAGCTTTCTTT
few	TRBJ2-5	TRBV12-3/TRBV12-4	TRBD2	CASSPSGSGVTQYF	TGTGCCAGCAGCCCTAGCGGGAGTGGGGTGACCCAGTACTTC